The clone carrying this TCR beta chain was detected a few times. The sample belongs to a study of T cell changes during pregnancy in multiple sclerosis. Assay: immunoSEQ multiplex PCR; the TCRdb copy retains only in-frame clones and omits some. The repertoire consists of 55,000 to 65,000 clones, with under 95% occurring once and the leading ten covering 2.5% to 3.5%. This sample comprised peripheral blood, obtained in the first trimester of pregnancy. The sequence derives from a female donor in good health, enrolled as a control in a pregnancy study.

CDR3 DNA sequence: TGTGCCAGCACCCCAAACTGGGGGCAGGGCTACACCTTC. Amino acids: CASTPNWGQGYTF. The chain employs TRBV25-1 and TRBJ1-2; TRBD1 might be the D (6 bases). This CDR3 contains 13 residues. V was shortened by 7 bases and J by 8 bases, with 17 bases between the two germline ends. The germline gives CDR1 MGHDK, CDR2 SYGVNS.